Listed here are 17 T cell receptor beta chains from one sample, sequenced in a study of blood T cell repertoires in COVID-19. Repertoires were generated with immunoSEQ multiplex PCR, while TCRdb's copy carries only in-frame clones and drops some. The repertoire holds around 53,000 clones, with about 76% as singletons. The specimen sequenced was peripheral blood. All receptors derive from a man in his 70s with active or convalescent COVID-19.

This chain links TRBV5-1 with TRBJ2-1; 9 bases are shared with TRBD1. Germline V gene data show CDR1 as SGHRS and CDR2 as YFSETQ. V gave up 4 bases and J gave up 6 bases; unmatched junction bases: 2. CDR3 size: 13 residues. CDR3 DNA sequence: TGCGCCAGCAGCCTGGGACAGGGCAATGAGCAGTTCTTC. It is translated as CASSLGQGNEQFF.

With respect to this clone: A junction boundary mismatches the germline segment, possibly from a read error. The rearrangement links TRBV7-7 to TRBJ1-3; D gene uncertain. From germline, CDR1 is SSHAT and CDR2 FNYEAQ (reference sequence). The CDR3 length is 13 residues. The CDR3 DNA is TGTGCTAGCAGCTTAGATACTGGAAACACCATATATTTT. As protein: CASSLDTGNTIYF.

The gene calls are TRBV15 and TRBJ2-1; 9 positions agree with TRBD2. The CDR3 loop spans 17 amino acids. Germline CDR1 is LNHNV and CDR2 is YYDKDF (reference sequence). With 2 bases clipped from V and 5 bases from J, the junction kept 10 bases outside the gene matches. The CDR3 loop reads CATSRHFGASGNNEQFF. The CDR3 DNA reads TGTGCCACCAGCAGACACTTTGGGGCTAGCGGGAACAATGAGCAGTTCTTC.

CDR3 amino acids: CASSYTGGYNSPLHF. The CDR3 coding sequence is TGTGCCAGCAGCTATACAGGGGGGTATAATTCACCCCTCCACTTT. The chain carries TRBV5-6 and TRBJ1-6; TRBD1 agrees at 8 bases. V trimming: 3 bases; J trimming: 4 bases; junction bases outside the gene matches: 3. This CDR3 contains 15 residues. Per germline, CDR1 SGHDT and CDR2 YYEEEE.

The chain joins TRBV4-3 to TRBJ2-7, with TRBD2 identical over 8 bases. The germline gives CDR1 LGHNA, CDR2 YSLEER. The length of the CDR3 is 16 residues. V was clipped by 4 bases and J by 4 bases; unmatched bases: 12. CDR3: CASSRQSSGGLYEQYF. The DNA of the CDR3 is TGCGCCAGCAGCCGCCAGTCCAGCGGGGGCCTTTACGAGCAGTACTTC.

The chain employs TRBV7-9 and TRBJ1-3; D remains unclear. V lost 2 bases and J 0 bases, leaving 11 bases between the germline ends. The CDR3 totals 16 residues. Per the germline V gene, CDR1 is SEHNR and CDR2 is FQNEAQ (reference sequence). CDR3 in DNA: TGTGCCAGCAGCTTACGAGGTCAATACTCTGGAAACACCATATATTTT. As protein: CASSLRGQYSGNTIYF. Supplemented by reference TRBV7-9 and TRBJ1-3, the full variable domain reads DTGVSQNPRHKITKRGQNVTFRCDPISEHNRLYWYRQTLGQGPEFLTYFQNEAQLEKSRLLSDRFSAERPKGSFSTLEIQRTEQGDSAMYLCASSLRGQYSGNTIYFGEGSWLTVV.

The rearrangement uses TRBV21-1 and TRBJ2-4; TRBD2, the table's D call, lacks a check against the DNA. TRBV21-1 is an annotated pseudogene. This CDR3 contains 17 residues. Here the CDR3 DNA reads TGTGCCAGCAGCAAAGAGGGTCGGGGGGTTCGCAAAAACATTCAGTACTTC. Translating gives CASSKEGRGVRKNIQYF.

This chain connects TRBV6-6 to TRBJ1-4; perhaps TRBD1 as D (5 bases). The CDR3 consists of 13 residues. V lost 5 bases to trimming and J lost 8 bases, with 12 bases between them. Germline lookup yields CDR1 MNHNY and CDR2 SVGAGI (reference sequence). This chain's CDR3 is CASSQIGGEKLFF. For the CDR3, the DNA is TGTGCCAGCAGTCAAATTGGGGGGGAAAAACTGTTTTTT.

The chain carries TRBV19 and TRBJ2-2; D remains ambiguous. This CDR3 spans 15 amino acids. V gave up 3 bases and J gave up 2 bases, with 10 bases separating them. CDR1 and CDR2 from the germline V gene are LNHDA and SQIVND (reference sequence). The CDR3: CASSIKPQNTGELFF. The CDR3 DNA follows: TGTGCCAGTAGTATTAAGCCTCAAAACACCGGGGAGCTGTTTTTT.

This clone has a handful of counts. The CDR3 protein is CSVEVRATEAFF. CDR3 sequence (DNA): TGCAGCGTTGAAGTGCGGGCCACTGAAGCTTTCTTT. The chain recombines TRBV29-1 with TRBJ1-1, with D unresolved. The CDR3 spans 12 residues. V lost 1 base and J 4 bases, leaving 7 bases between the germline ends. From germline, CDR1 is SQVTM and CDR2 ANQGSEA.

The chain joins TRBV4-2 to TRBJ1-4; D not certain. The CDR3 has 15 amino acids. The germline V and J ends were trimmed by 0 bases and 8 bases, with 13 bases remaining between them. The germline CDR1 and CDR2 sequences are LGHNA and YNFKEQ. The chain's CDR3 is CASSQEPGNLEKLFF. CDR3 coding DNA: TGTGCCAGCAGCCAAGAACCGGGAAATTTGGAAAAACTGTTTTTT.

This clone was seen more than once but under ten times. J is TRBJ1-2 and V is TRBV9; D perhaps matches TRBD1 (6 bases). Per the germline V gene, CDR1 is SGDLS and CDR2 is YYNGEE. The CDR3 contains 14 residues. Trimming took off 4 bases at V and 1 base at J, with 11 bases between the two ends. CDR3 nucleotide sequence: TGTGCCAGCAGCCCCGGGACATTTAACTATGGCTACACCTTC. Translating it yields CASSPGTFNYGYTF.

This chain connects TRBV7-9 to TRBJ1-1; TRBD1 aligns across 8 bases. Germline V CDR1 and CDR2: SEHNR, FQNEAQ (reference sequence). The ends lost 5 bases at V and 5 bases at J; junction bases unmatched: 10. There are 15 residues in the CDR3. As DNA, the CDR3 is TGTGCCAGCAGCCATCCCGGACAGGGATGGACTGAAGCTTTCTTT. This codes for CASSHPGQGWTEAFF.

The DNA for the CDR3 is TGTGCCAGCTCCCGGGAGTTGAACACTGAAGCTTTCTTT. It translates to CASSRELNTEAFF. This chain connects TRBV18 to TRBJ1-1; no clear D. The ends were cut back, 6 bases at V and 0 bases at J, with 8 bases in the middle. The CDR3 is made up of 13 amino acids. Germline V gene data show CDR1 as KGHSH and CDR2 as LQKENI.

In this sample, this clone turned up a few times. The chain joins TRBV4-1 to TRBJ1-6, with D unresolved. V gave up 1 base and J gave up 7 bases, with 11 bases separating them. The CDR3 covers 15 residues. Germline V lookup: CDR1 MGHRA, CDR2 YSYEKL. CDR3: CASSQAYPSNSPLHF. In nucleotides, the CDR3 is TGCGCCAGCAGCCAAGCCTATCCCTCCAATTCACCCCTCCACTTT.

The J gene is TRBJ2-3, the V gene TRBV9; 9 bases are shared with TRBD2. Trimming took 3 bases from V and 3 from J; bases not matched to a gene: 11. Germline CDR1 reads SGDLS; CDR2 reads YYNGEE. The CDR3 runs 17 residues. CDR3 residues: CASSALVGTSRTDTQYF. The CDR3 DNA follows: TGTGCCAGCAGCGCTTTGGTTGGGACTAGCCGGACAGATACGCAGTATTTT. The full variable domain, rest sourced from reference TRBV9 and TRBJ2-3, is DSGVTQTPKHLITATGQRVTLRCSPRSGDLSVYWYQQSLDQGLQFLIQYYNGEERAKGNILERFSAQQFPDLHSELNLSSLELGDSALYFCASSALVGTSRTDTQYFGPGTRLTVL.

The gene calls are TRBV28 and TRBJ2-7; D remains unclear. The CDR3 is made up of 11 amino acids. CDR1 is MDHEN, CDR2 SYDVKM, per germline. Trimming cost V 7 bases and J 3 bases, with 7 bases left between them. The chain's CDR3 is CASKRNYEQYF. The CDR3 nucleotides read TGTGCCAGCAAGAGGAACTACGAGCAGTACTTC. Drawing the rest from reference TRBV28 and TRBJ2-7, the complete variable domain is DVKVTQSSRYLVKRTGEKVFLECVQDMDHENMFWYRQDPGLGLRLIYFSYDVKMKEKGDIPEGYSVSREKKERFSLILESASTNQTSMYLCASKRNYEQYFGPGTRLTVT.